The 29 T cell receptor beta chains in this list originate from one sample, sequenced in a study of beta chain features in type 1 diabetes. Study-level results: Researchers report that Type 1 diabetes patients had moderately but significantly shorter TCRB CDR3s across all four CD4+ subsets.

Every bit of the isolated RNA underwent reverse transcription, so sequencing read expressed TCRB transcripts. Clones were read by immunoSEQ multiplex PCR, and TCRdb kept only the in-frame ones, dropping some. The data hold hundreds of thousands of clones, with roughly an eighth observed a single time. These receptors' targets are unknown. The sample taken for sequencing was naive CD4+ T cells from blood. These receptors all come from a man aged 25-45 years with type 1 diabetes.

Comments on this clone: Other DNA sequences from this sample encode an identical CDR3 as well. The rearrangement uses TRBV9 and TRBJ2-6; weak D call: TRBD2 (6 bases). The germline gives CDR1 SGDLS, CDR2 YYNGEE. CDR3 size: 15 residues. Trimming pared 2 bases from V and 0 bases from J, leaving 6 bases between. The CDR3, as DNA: TGTGCCAGCAGCGTTAGCGGCTCTGGGGCCAACGTCCTGACTTTC. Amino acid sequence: CASSVSGSGANVLTF.

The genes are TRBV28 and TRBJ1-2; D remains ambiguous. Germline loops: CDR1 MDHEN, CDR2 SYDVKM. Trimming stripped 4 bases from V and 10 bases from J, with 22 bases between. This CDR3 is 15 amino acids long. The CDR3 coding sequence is TGTGCCAGCAGTTCATGGCCCCAAAGAGGTATGGTCTACACCTTC. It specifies CASSSWPQRGMVYTF.

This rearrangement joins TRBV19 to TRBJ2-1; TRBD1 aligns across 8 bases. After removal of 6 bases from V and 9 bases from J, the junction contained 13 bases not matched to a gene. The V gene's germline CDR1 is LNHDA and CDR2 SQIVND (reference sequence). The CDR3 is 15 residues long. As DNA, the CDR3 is TGTGCCAGTAGAAAGGGACAGGATTATATTGGTGAGCAGTTCTTC. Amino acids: CASRKGQDYIGEQFF. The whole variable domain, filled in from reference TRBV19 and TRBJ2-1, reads DGGITQSPKYLFRKEGQNVTLSCEQNLNHDAMYWYRQDPGQGLRLIYYSQIVNDFQKGDIAEGYSVSREKKESFPLTVTSAQKNPTAFYLCASRKGQDYIGEQFFGPGTRLTVL.

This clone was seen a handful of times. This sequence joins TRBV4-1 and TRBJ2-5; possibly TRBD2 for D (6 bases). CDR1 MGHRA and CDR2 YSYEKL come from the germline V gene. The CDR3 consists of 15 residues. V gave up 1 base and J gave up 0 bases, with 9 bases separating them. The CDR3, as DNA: TGCGCCAGCAGCCAAGTGGCGGGAAACCAAGAGACCCAGTACTTC. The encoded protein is CASSQVAGNQETQYF.

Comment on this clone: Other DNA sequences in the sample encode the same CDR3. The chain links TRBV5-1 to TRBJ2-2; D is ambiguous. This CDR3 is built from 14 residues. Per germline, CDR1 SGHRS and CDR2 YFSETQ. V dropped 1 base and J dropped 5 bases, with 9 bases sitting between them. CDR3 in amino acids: CASSLTAGTGELFF. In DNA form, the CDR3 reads TGCGCCAGCAGCTTGACGGCAGGTACCGGGGAGCTGTTTTTT. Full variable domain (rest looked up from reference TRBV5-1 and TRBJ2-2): KAGVTQTPRYLIKTRGQQVTLSCSPISGHRSVSWYQQTPGQGLQFLFEYFSETQRNKGNFPGRFSGRQFSNSRSEMNVSTLELGDSALYLCASSLTAGTGELFFGEGSRLTVL.

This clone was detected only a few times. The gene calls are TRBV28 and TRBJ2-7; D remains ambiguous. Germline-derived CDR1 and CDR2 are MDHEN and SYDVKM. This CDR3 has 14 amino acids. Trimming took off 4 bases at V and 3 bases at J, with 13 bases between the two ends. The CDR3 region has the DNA TGTGCCAGCAGTTCAGCCGGGTTGGTCTACGAGCAGTACTTC. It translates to CASSSAGLVYEQYF.

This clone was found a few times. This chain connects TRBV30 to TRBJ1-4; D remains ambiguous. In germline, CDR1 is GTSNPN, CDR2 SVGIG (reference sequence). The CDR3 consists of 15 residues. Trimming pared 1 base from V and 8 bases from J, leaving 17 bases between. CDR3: CAWSARTAGGEKLFF. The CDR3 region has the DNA TGTGCCTGGAGTGCGAGGACCGCGGGCGGGGAAAAACTGTTTTTT. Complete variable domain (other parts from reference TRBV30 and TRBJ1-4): SQTIHQWPATLVQPVGSPLSLECTVEGTSNPNLYWYRQAAGRGLQLLFYSVGIGQISSEVPQNLSASRPQDRQFILSSKKLLLSDSGFYLCAWSARTAGGEKLFFGSGTQLSVL.

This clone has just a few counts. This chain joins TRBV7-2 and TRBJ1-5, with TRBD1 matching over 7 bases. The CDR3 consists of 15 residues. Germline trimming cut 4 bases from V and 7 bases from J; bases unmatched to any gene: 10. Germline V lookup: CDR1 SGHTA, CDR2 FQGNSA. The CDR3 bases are TGTGCCAGCAGCTCTAACTACAGGGGAGGACAGCCCCAGCATTTT. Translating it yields CASSSNYRGGQPQHF.

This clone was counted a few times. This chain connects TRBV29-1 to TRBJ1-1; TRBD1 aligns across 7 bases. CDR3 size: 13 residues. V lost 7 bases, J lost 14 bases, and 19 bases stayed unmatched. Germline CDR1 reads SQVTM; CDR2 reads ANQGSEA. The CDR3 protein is CSATRQGLRRDFF. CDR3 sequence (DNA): TGCAGCGCCACCCGACAGGGTCTCAGGCGGGACTTCTTT.

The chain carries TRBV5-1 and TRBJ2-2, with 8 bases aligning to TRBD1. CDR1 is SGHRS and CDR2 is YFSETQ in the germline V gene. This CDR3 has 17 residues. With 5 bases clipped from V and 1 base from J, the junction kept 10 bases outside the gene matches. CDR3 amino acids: CASSSRGQVWNTGELFF. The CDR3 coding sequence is TGCGCCAGCAGTTCTAGGGGACAGGTTTGGAACACCGGGGAGCTGTTTTTT. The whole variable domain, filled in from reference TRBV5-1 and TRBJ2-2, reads KAGVTQTPRYLIKTRGQQVTLSCSPISGHRSVSWYQQTPGQGLQFLFEYFSETQRNKGNFPGRFSGRQFSNSRSEMNVSTLELGDSALYLCASSSRGQVWNTGELFFGEGSRLTVL.

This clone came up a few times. The CDR3 bases are TGTGCCAGCAGCCGCGGGGCCTACGAGCAGTACTTC. The encoded protein is CASSRGAYEQYF. The rearrangement links TRBV11-2 to TRBJ2-7; D is perhaps TRBD2 (6 bases). The CDR3 loop spans 12 amino acids. Germline V gene lookup returns CDR1 SGHAT and CDR2 FQNNGV. V lost 5 bases and J lost 2, with 7 bases in between.

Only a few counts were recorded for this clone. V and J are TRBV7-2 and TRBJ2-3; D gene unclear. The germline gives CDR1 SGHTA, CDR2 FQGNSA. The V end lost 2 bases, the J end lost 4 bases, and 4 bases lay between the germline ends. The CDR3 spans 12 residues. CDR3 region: CASSLLADTQYF. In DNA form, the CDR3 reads TGTGCCAGCAGCTTATTAGCAGATACGCAGTATTTT.

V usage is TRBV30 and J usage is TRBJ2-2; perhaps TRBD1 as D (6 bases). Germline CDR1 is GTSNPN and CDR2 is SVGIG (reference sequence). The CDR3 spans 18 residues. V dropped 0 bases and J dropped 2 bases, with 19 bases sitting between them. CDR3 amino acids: CAWSVLFGTTKNTGELFF. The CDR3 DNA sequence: TGTGCCTGGAGTGTTTTATTCGGGACAACCAAAAACACCGGGGAGCTGTTTTTT. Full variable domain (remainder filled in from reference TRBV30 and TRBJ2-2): SQTIHQWPATLVQPVGSPLSLECTVEGTSNPNLYWYRQAAGRGLQLLFYSVGIGQISSEVPQNLSASRPQDRQFILSSKKLLLSDSGFYLCAWSVLFGTTKNTGELFFGEGSRLTVL.

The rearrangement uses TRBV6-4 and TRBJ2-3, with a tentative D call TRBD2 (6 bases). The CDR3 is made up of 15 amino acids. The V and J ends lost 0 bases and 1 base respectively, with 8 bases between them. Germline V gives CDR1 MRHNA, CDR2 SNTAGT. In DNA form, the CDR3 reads TGTGCCAGCAGTGACTCGGGAGGAGGCACAGATACGCAGTATTTT. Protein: CASSDSGGGTDTQYF.

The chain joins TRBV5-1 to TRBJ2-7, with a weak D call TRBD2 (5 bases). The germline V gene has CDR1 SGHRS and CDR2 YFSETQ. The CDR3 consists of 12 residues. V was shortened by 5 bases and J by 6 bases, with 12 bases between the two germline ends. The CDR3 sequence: CASSNSVGEQYF. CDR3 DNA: TGCGCCAGCAGTAATAGCGTCGGCGAGCAGTACTTC.

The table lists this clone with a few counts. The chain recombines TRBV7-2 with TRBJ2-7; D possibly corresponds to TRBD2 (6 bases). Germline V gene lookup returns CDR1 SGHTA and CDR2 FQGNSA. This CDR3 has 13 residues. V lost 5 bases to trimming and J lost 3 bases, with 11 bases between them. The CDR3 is CASSGAGNYEQYF. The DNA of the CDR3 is TGTGCCAGCAGCGGGGCGGGAAACTACGAGCAGTACTTC.

CDR3 region: CASSLDPPAGSYEQYF. The CDR3 DNA follows: TGTGCCAGCAGCTTAGATCCGCCGGCGGGTAGCTACGAGCAGTACTTC. This sequence joins TRBV7-9 and TRBJ2-7; D might be TRBD2 (5 bases). From germline, CDR1 is SEHNR and CDR2 FQNEAQ (reference sequence). This CDR3 has 16 residues. Trimming removed 1 base at V and 3 bases at J, with 16 bases between.

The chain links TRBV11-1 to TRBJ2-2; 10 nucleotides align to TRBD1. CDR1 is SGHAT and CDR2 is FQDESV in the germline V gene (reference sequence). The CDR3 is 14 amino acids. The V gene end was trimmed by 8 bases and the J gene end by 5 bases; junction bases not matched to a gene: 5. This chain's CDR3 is CASGDRGRTGELFF. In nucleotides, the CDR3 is TGTGCCAGCGGCGACAGGGGGCGAACCGGGGAGCTGTTTTTT.

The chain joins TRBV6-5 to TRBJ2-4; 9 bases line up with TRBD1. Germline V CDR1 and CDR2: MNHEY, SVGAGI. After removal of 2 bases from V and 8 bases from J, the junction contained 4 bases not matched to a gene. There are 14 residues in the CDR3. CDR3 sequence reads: CASSYGTGRHIQYF. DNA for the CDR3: TGTGCCAGCAGTTACGGGACAGGGAGACACATTCAGTACTTC.

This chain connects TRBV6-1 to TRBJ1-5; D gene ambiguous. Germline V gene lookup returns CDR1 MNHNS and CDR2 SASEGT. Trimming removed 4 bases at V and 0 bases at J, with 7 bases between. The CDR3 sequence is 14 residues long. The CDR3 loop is CASSVTSSNQPQHF. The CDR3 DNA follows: TGTGCCAGCAGTGTGACAAGTAGCAATCAGCCCCAGCATTTT.

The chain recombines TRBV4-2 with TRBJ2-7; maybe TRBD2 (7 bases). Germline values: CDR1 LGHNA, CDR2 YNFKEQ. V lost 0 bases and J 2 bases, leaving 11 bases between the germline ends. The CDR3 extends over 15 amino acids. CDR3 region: CASSQEPGGPYEQYF. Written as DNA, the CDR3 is TGTGCCAGCAGCCAAGAACCCGGGGGGCCCTACGAGCAGTACTTC.

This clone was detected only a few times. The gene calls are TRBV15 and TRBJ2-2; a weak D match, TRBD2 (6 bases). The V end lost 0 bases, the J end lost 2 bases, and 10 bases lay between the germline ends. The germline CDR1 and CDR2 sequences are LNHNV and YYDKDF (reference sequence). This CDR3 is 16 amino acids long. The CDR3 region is CATSRELADNTGELFF. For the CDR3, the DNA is TGTGCCACCAGCAGAGAACTAGCCGACAACACCGGGGAGCTGTTTTTT.

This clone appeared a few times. CDR3 nucleotides: TGTGCCAGCAGTTTGCGACAGGGCGCGGAGACCCAGTACTTC. Translation gives CASSLRQGAETQYF. V gene TRBV2 combines with J gene TRBJ2-5; 7 bases are shared with TRBD1. The V segment lost 5 bases and the J segment 5 bases; nucleotides outside the gene matches: 8. The germline V gene encodes CDR1 SNHLY and CDR2 FYNNEI. The CDR3 consists of 14 residues.

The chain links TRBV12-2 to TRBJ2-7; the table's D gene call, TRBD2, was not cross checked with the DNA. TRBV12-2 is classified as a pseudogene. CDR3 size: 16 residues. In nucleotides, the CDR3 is TGTGCAAGTCGCTTAGAGAAGCGGGAGGGCTCTTTCGAGCAGTACTTC. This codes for CASRLEKREGSFEQYF.

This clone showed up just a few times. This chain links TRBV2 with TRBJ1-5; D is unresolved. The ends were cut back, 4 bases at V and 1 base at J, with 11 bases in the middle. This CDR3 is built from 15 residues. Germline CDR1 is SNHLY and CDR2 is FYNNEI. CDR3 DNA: TGTGCCAGCAGTGGTCAGGCGGGGAGCAATCAGCCCCAGCATTTT. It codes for CASSGQAGSNQPQHF.

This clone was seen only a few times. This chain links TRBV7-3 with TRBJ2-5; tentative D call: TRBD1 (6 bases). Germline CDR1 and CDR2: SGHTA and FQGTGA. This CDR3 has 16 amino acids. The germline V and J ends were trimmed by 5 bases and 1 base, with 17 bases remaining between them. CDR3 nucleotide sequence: TGTGCCAGCAGCCTCCTCCCAGGGGTGGCCCAAGAGACCCAGTACTTC. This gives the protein CASSLLPGVAQETQYF.

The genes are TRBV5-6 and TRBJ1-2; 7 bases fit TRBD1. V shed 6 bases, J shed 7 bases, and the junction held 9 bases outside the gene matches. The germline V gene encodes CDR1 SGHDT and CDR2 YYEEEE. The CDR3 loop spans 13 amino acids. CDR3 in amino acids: CASNQQGRSGYTF. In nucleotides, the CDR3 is TGTGCCAGCAACCAACAGGGGCGAAGTGGCTACACCTTC.

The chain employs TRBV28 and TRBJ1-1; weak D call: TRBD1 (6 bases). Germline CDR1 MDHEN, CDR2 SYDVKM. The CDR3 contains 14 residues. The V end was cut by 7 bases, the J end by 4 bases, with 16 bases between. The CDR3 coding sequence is TGTGCCAGCACCTCGGGGGGGGCCGGCACTGAAGCTTTCTTT. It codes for CASTSGGAGTEAFF.

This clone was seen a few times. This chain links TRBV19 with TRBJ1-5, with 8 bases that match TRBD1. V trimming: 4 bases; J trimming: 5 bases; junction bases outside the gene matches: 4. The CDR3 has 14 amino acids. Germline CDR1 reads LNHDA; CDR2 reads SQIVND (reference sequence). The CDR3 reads CASSTTGADQPQHF. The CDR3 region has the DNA TGTGCCAGTAGTACGACAGGGGCGGATCAGCCCCAGCATTTT.